This TCR beta chain was identified during a study of human T cells and chemical hapten exposure (dated by TCRdb to the early 2020s). Concerning the study at large: For sensitization, 2% DPC in acetone was applied to a 2 cm by 2 cm area of upper inner arm skin. Throughout the study period of around 25 weeks, patients also received therapeutic DPC doses to the scalp every week. Patch testing was performed on the upper back with Finn chambers containing 0.01% DPC, and the patch tests were scored after 6 days according to International Contact Dermatitis Research Group standards. The mostly female patient cohort included alopecia areata with under or over 50% scalp involvement, alopecia totalis and alopecia universalis. Libraries were combined into a pool for sequencing, and differences in TCR yield between samples came mainly from small differences in library volumes within the pool. In alopecia patients, the study followed how the peripheral blood TCR repertoire changed in vivo over primary and secondary sensitization to diphenylcyclopropenone (DPC), a hapten. Blood samples were taken from patients before sensitization (week 0) and then at 2, 6 and about 24 weeks after DPC sensitization. Roughly 30 alopecia patients gave blood for TCR sequencing at one to four time points (pre-sensitization, 2, 6 and 24 weeks). What the authors observed across the whole study: DPC sensitization did not change how many TCRs were above 1 in 1000 frequency, and no evidence was found of alterations in global repertoire structure. After repeated subsampling, the strength of the expansion versus patch-test correlation and the threshold at which it became significant changed. Expanded TCRs formed significantly more large CDR3 similarity clusters than pre-sensitization or healthy control sets, consistent with antigen-driven responses. Alopecia, a presumed autoimmune disease, was present in all patients, so the immune response of the patients might differ from that of healthy individuals. The number of PT1 expanded TCRs positively correlated with patch test score, significant at thresholds 8, 16 and 32 but not 4.

The germline ends are 12 bases apart after V is trimmed by 7 bases and J by 8 bases. According to the germline V gene, CDR1 reads MNHNS and CDR2 reads SASEGT. The CDR3 holds 12 amino acids from the cysteine to the phenylalanine. Kept here is only the CDR3 DNA, which spans 36 bases and is read in frame from base 1. Receptors were amplified or captured by RACE. Sequencing was carried out with a NextSeq 500. Library preparation attached unique molecular identifiers to individual cDNA molecules for quantitative, reproducible TCR counting. From each blood RNA sample, both TCR alpha and TCR beta chains were sequenced. The authors' analysis ran thus. A median of roughly 100,000 TCRs per sample was observed, with a range of 23,224 to 690,600. The Decombinator software suite was used to annotate V, J and CDR3 in the TCR reads. Every sample was subsampled to the same number of TCRs (28,000) for the PS versus PT1 abundance plots. Expanded TCRs were defined as absent before sensitization and observed at least eight times at the 2-week time point. TCRdb trimmed the raw reads at Q25, called clones with MiXCR and kept productive beta chains. Every CDR3 protein is listed once, alongside the most common genes and DNA of its rows. The V and J calls come from TCRdb's annotation, not from the publication. The sample includes 50,000 to 75,000 distinct CDR3 sequences, with about 11% observed a single time. More than 2% of the sample goes to the ten largest clones.

The sample's time point label, decoded: patch test 3, about 24 weeks after DPC sensitization. Taken with the paper, the label for treatment or condition translates to: therapeutic diphenylcyclopropenone sensitization with weekly scalp DPC. At every patch-test visit, the blood draw took place before the patch test was put on. To be eligible, patients had to be aged 18 to 70, diagnosed with alopecia and judged suitable for DPC therapy, while pregnant patients were excluded. Total RNA was extracted from unfractionated whole blood that had been collected in Tempus Blood RNA tubes. Notes on this clonotype: Its antigen is unknown. No base quality values were provided; no much bigger clone lies one nucleotide off.

The sequence links TRBV6-1 to TRBJ2-1; the D gene identity is not certain. The sample consisted of whole blood, taken in connection with sensitization to the hapten diphenylcyclopropenone (DPC). This TCR derives from a woman aged 25 to 39 with alopecia areata. Some clones in this sample may be carry-over from other donors' samples. CDR3 protein: CASTPRLDEQFF. The DNA sequence follows: TGTGCCAGCACTCCGAGGCTGGATGAGCAGTTCTTC.